A single T cell receptor beta chain is shown here with its context. The germline V gene encodes CDR1 MGHRA and CDR2 YSYEKL. The V gene lost 0 bases and the J gene lost 0 bases, with 15 bases spanning the gap. The CDR3 is made up of 18 amino acids. The sample originates from a study of T cell repertoires in cytomegalovirus infection. Via MiXCR, TCRdb re-called the reads, giving one row per CDR3 protein. The sample carries more than 400,000 distinct CDR3 sequences, 26% recorded once. This sequence was found in a human donor in good health (CMV status not recorded). Some clones in this sample may be carry-over from other donors' samples. The chain has TRBV4-1 and TRBJ1-5; D remains ambiguous. Material: PBMCs. The CDR3, as DNA: TGCGCCAGCAGCCAAGAGCGAAGGCCAGTTGATAGCAATCAGCCCCAGCATTTT. As protein: CASSQERRPVDSNQPQHF.